The clone carrying this T cell receptor (beta chain) was observed a single time. No antigen is known for it. V trimming: 1 base; J trimming: 2 bases; junction bases outside the gene matches: 6. CDR3 length equals 17 residues. CDR1 MNHNS and CDR2 SASEGT come from the germline V gene. The data were obtained in a study of cytomegalovirus exposure and HLA in healthy donors. Study context: Roughly four fifths of more than 300 genotyped donors fell in the Caucasian-associated ancestry cluster. Overall study findings and caveats: What was likely a sequencing artifact was a cluster of highly shared sequence variants.

PCR primers comprised 60 Vbeta and 13 Jbeta primers. Profiling relied on immunoSEQ multiplex PCR, and the TCRdb table lists in-frame clones only, not all of them. The table has around 120,000 clones, under 80% seen once. The chain employs TRBV6-1 and TRBJ2-7; TRBD2 aligns across 12 bases. The sequenced sample consisted of PBMCs. This TCR was sampled from a man aged 55 to 69 in good health and CMV-seropositive. CDR3 region: CASSEGLAGVLPYEQYF. The DNA for the CDR3 is TGTGCCAGCAGTGAAGGACTAGCGGGAGTTCTTCCCTACGAGCAGTACTTC.